This T cell receptor (beta chain) was captured in a study of spatial heterogeneity in lung cancer. Overall study results and limits: In blood, ubiquitous expanded tumor TCRs appeared more at resection than follow-up.

Trimming cost V 5 bases and J 7 bases; bases outside gene matches: 6. Germline V lookup: CDR1 SEHNR, CDR2 FQNEAQ (reference sequence). This CDR3 is built from 14 residues. Using its own MiXCR run on the 5' RACE reads, TCRdb lists one record per CDR3 protein. The repertoire holds some 50,000 distinct CDR3 sequences, with 6.5% to 8% as singletons. The time point: sample taken at primary tumor resection. The study sequenced unsorted whole RNA from tumor, nontumor lung or frozen PBMC. With respect to this clonotype: The antigen is undetermined.

The TCR was taken from a female donor with early-stage non-small cell lung cancer. The material was PBMCs, obtained at surgery. The chain uses TRBV7-9 and TRBJ2-1; 9 positions agree with TRBD2. The CDR3 DNA is TGTGCCAGCAGCCCCCAGCTAGCGGGGAATGAGCAGTTCTTC. Translated: CASSPQLAGNEQFF.